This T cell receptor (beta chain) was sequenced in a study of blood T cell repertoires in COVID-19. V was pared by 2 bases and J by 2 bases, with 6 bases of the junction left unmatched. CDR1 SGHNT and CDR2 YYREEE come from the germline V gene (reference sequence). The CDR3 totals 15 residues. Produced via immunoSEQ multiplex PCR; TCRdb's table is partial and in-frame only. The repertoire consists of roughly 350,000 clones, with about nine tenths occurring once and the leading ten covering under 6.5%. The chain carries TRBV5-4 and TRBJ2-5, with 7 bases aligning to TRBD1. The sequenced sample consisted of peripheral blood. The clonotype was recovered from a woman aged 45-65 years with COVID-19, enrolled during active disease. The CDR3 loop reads CASSLQGNLQETQYF. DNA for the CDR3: TGTGCCAGCAGCTTACAGGGGAATCTACAAGAGACCCAGTACTTC. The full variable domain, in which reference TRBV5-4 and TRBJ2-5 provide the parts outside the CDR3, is ETGVTQSPTHLIKTRGQQVTLRCSSQSGHNTVSWYQQALGQGPQFIFQYYREEENGRGNFPPRFSGLQFPNYSSELNVNALELDDSALYLCASSLQGNLQETQYFGPGTRLLVL.